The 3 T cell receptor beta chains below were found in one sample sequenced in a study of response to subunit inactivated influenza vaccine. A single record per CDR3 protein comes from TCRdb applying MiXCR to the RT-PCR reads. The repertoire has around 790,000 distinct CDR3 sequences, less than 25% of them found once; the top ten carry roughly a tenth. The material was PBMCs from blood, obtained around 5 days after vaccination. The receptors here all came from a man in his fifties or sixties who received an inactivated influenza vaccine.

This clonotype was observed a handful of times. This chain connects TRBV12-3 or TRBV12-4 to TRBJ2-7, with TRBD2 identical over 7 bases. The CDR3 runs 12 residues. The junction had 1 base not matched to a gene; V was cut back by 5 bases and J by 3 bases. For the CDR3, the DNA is TGTGCCAGCAGTCGGGAGGACTACGAGCAGTACTTC. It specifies CASSREDYEQYF.

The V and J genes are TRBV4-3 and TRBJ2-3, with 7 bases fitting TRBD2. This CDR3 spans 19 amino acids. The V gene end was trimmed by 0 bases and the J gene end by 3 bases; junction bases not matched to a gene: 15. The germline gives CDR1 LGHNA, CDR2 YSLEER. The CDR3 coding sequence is TGCGCCAGCAGCCAAGATTGGACCCCTTGGCGGGGGAGAACAGATACGCAGTATTTT. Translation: CASSQDWTPWRGRTDTQYF.

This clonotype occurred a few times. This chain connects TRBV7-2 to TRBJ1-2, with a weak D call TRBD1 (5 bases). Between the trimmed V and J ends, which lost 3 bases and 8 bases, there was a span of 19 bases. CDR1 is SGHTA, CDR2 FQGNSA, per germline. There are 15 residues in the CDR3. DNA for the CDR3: TGTGCCAGCAGCTTCGGGGCTATGGTGCCCAACGGCTACACCTTC. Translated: CASSFGAMVPNGYTF.